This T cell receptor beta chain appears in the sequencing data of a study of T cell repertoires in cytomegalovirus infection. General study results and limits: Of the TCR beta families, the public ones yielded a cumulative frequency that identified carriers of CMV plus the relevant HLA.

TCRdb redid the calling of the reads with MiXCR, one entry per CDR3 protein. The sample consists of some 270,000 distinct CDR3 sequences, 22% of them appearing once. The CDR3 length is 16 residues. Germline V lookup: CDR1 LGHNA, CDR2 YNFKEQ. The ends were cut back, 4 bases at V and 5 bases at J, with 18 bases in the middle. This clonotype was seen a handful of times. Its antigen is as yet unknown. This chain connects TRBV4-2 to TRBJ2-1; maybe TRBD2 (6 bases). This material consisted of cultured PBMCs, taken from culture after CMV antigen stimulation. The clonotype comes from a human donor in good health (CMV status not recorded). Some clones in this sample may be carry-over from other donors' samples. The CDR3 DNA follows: TGTGCCAGCAGCCGGGACCGGAGCGGGTTTAACAATGAGCAGTTCTTC. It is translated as CASSRDRSGFNNEQFF.